This TCR beta chain derives from a study of regulatory T cells in long-lasting Graves disease. General observations from the study: Persistent Graves' patients had lower TCR diversity than newly diagnosed ones. The sample size was small, and this may have reduced accuracy.

This clonotype has a handful of counts. Its target is not known. Arm-PCR with iRepertoire HTBI primers amplified the CDR3 regions for these TCR beta libraries. TCRdb called the multiplex PCR reads again in MiXCR, with one record for every CDR3 protein. This sample has over 450,000 distinct CDR3 sequences, with about a fifth found just once. The sample's time point: persistent/refractory GD, antithyroid drugs over 5 years with positive TRAb. Isolated PBMC RNA provided the starting material for the TCR library. Trimming cost V 3 bases and J 3 bases, with 12 bases left between them. The germline gives CDR1 WSHSY, CDR2 SAAADI. This CDR3 region has 14 residues.

Sequencing was performed on peripheral blood mononuclear cells (PBMCs), taken when the disease was refractory, from a patient treated with antithyroid drugs. The sequence was collected from a female donor with Graves disease. The chain carries TRBV10-2 and TRBJ2-7; D assignment may be TRBD1 or TRBD2 (6 bases each). DNA for the CDR3: TGCGCCAGCAGTGATGGGGGGCGATACTACGAGCAGTACTTC. Translation: CASSDGGRYYEQYF.